This T cell receptor beta chain was captured by sequencing in a study of shared clonotypes between healthy human individuals. The germline V gene has CDR1 MNHEY and CDR2 SMNVEV (reference sequence). This CDR3 spans 14 amino acids. V was shortened by 0 bases and J by 4 bases, with 7 bases between the two germline ends. Using immunoSEQ multiplex PCR, the repertoire was profiled, and TCRdb retains in-frame clones only, with some absent. Found here are roughly 2,000,000 clones, about 95% of them singletons; the top ten hold roughly 1.2%. Findings of the study overall: Across subsets, estimated richness was generally greater for naive than for memory populations.

CD45RO-negative, CCR7-positively selected cells formed the naive CD8 fraction, excluding terminally differentiated effector memory CD45RA+ cells. Notes on this clone: Its antigen is not identified. Other DNA sequences in the same sample also yield this CDR3.

This chain connects TRBV27 to TRBJ1-5; D not certain. The specimen sequenced was naive CD8+ T cells sorted from blood. This clonotype was sampled from a man between 18 and 29 years old in good health. The CDR3 region is CASSLSLSNQPQHF. The CDR3 DNA reads as TGTGCCAGCAGTTTATCCCTGAGTAATCAGCCCCAGCATTTT.